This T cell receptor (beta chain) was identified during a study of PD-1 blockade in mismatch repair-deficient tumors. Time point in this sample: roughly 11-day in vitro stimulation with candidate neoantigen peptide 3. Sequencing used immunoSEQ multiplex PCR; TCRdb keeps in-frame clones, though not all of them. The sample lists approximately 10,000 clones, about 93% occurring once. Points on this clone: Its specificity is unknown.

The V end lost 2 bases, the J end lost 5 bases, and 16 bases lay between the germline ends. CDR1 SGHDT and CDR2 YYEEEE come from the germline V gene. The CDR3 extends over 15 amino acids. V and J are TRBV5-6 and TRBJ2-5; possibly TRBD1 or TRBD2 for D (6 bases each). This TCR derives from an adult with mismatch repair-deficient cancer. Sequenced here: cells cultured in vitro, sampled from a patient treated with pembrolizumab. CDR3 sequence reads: CASSFKLEGGETQYF. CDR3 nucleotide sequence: TGTGCCAGCAGCTTTAAGCTAGAAGGGGGGGAGACCCAGTACTTC.